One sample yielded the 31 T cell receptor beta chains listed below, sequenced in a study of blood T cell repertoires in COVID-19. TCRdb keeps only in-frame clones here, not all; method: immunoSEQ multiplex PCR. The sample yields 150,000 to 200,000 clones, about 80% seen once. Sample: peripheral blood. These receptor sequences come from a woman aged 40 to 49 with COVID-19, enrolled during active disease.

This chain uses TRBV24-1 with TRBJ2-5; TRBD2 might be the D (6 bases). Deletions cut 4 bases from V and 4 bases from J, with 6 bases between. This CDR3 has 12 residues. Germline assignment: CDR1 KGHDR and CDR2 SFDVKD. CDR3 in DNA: TGTGCCACCAGTGAGGGGGGAGAGACCCAGTACTTC. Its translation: CATSEGGETQYF.

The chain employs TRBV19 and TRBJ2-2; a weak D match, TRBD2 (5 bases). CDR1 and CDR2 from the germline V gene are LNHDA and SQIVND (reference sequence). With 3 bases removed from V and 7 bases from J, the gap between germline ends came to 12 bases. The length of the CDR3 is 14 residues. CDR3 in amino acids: CASSIGPGGGELFF. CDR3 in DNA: TGTGCCAGTAGTATTGGACCCGGAGGCGGGGAGCTGTTTTTT.

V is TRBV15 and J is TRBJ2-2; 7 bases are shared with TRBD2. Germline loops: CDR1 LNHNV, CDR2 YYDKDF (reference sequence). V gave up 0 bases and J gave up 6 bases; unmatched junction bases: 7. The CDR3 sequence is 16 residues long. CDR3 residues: CATSRDGLAEAGELFF. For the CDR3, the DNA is TGTGCCACCAGCAGAGATGGCCTAGCGGAGGCCGGGGAGCTGTTTTTT.

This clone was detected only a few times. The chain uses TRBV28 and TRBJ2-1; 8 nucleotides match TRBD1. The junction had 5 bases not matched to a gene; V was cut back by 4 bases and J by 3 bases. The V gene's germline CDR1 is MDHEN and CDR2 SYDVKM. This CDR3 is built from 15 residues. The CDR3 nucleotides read TGTGCCAGCAGTTCTAACAGGGGGAGCTACAATGAGCAGTTCTTC. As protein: CASSSNRGSYNEQFF. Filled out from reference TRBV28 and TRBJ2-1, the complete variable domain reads DVKVTQSSRYLVKRTGEKVFLECVQDMDHENMFWYRQDPGLGLRLIYFSYDVKMKEKGDIPEGYSVSREKKERFSLILESASTNQTSMYLCASSSNRGSYNEQFFGPGTRLTVL.

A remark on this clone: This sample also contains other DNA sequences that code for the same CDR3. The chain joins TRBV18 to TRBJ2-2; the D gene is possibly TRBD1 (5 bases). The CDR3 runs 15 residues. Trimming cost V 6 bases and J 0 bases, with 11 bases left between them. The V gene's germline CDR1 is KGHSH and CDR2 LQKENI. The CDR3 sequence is CASSPGQTNTGELFF. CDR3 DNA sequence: TGTGCCAGCTCCCCAGGACAAACGAACACCGGGGAGCTGTTTTTT.

This CDR3 reads CASSLGEVPEAFF. For the CDR3, the DNA is TGTGCCAGCAGTTTGGGGGAGGTCCCTGAAGCTTTCTTT. The chain joins TRBV12-3 or TRBV12-4 to TRBJ1-1; D might be TRBD1 (5 bases). V lost 3 bases, J lost 6 bases, and 11 bases lay in between. The CDR3 totals 13 residues.

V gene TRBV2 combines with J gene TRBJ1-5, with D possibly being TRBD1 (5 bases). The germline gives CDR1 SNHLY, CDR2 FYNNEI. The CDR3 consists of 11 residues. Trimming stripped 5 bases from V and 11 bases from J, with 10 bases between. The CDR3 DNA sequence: TGTGCCAGCAGTCAGCAAGGGGCCCAGCATTTT. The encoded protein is CASSQQGAQHF.

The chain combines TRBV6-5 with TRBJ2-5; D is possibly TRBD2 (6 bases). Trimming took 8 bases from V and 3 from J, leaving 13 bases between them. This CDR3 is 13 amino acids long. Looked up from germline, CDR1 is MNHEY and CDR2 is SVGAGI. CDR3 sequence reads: CASSPGGEETQYF. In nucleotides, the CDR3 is TGTGCCAGCTCCCCGGGCGGGGAAGAGACCCAGTACTTC.

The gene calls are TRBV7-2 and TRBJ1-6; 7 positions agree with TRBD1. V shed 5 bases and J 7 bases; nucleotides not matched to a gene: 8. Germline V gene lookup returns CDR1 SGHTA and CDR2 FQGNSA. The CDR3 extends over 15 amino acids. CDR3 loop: CASSLDRADNSPLHF. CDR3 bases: TGTGCCAGCAGCCTAGACAGGGCGGACAATTCACCCCTCCACTTT.

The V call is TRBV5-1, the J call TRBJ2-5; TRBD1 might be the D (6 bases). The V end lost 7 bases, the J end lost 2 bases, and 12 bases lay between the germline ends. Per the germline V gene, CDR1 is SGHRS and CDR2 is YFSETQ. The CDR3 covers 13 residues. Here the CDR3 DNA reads TGCGCCAGCCGAAGGGACACACAAGAGACCCAGTACTTC. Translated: CASRRDTQETQYF.

CDR3 sequence reads: CSGTGQVGEKLFF. DNA for the CDR3: TGCAGCGGGACAGGGCAAGTGGGTGAAAAACTGTTTTTT. The rearrangement joins TRBV29-1 to TRBJ1-4, with 8 bases matching TRBD1. The CDR3 runs 13 residues. Trimming cost V 7 bases and J 7 bases; bases outside gene matches: 8. CDR1 is SQVTM and CDR2 is ANQGSEA in the germline V gene.

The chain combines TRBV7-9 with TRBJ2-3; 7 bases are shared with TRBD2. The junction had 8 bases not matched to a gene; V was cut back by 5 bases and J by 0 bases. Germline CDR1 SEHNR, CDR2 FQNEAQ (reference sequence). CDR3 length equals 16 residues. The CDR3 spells CASSQAGLTSTDTQYF. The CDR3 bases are TGTGCCAGCAGCCAAGCGGGACTAACTAGCACAGATACGCAGTATTTT. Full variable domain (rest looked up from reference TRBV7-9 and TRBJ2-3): DTGVSQNPRHKITKRGQNVTFRCDPISEHNRLYWYRQTLGQGPEFLTYFQNEAQLEKSRLLSDRFSAERPKGSFSTLEIQRTEQGDSAMYLCASSQAGLTSTDTQYFGPGTRLTVL.

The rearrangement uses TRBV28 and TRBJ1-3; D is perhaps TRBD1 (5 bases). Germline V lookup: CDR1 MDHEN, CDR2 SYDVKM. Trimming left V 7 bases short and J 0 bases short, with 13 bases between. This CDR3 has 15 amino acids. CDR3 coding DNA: TGTGCCAGCAACCCGCCCGGGGGCTCTGGAAACACCATATATTTT. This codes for CASNPPGGSGNTIYF.

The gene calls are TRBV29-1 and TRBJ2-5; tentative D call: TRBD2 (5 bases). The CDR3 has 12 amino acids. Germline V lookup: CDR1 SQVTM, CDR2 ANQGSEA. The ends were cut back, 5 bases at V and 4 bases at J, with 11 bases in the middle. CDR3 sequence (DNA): TGCAGCGTTCTAGCTATAGGAGAGACCCAGTACTTC. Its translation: CSVLAIGETQYF.

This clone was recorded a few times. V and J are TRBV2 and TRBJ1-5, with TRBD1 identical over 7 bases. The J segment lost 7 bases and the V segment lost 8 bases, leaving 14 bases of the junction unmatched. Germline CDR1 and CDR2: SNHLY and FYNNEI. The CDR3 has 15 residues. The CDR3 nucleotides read TGTGCCAGCCGGGAACCGACAGGGAATTGGCAGCCCCAGCATTTT. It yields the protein CASREPTGNWQPQHF.

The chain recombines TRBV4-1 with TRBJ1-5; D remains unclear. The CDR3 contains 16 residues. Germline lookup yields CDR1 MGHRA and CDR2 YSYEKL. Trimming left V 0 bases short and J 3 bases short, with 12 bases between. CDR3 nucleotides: TGCGCCAGCAGCCAAGACGAGAGGGATCTCAATCAGCCCCAGCATTTT. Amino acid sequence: CASSQDERDLNQPQHF.

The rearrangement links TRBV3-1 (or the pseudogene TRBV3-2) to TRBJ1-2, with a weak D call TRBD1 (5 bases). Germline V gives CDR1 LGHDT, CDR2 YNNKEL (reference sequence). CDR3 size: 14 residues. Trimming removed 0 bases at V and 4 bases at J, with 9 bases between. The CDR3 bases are TGTGCCAGCAGCCAAGACCAGGGTACCTATGGCTACACCTTC. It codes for CASSQDQGTYGYTF.

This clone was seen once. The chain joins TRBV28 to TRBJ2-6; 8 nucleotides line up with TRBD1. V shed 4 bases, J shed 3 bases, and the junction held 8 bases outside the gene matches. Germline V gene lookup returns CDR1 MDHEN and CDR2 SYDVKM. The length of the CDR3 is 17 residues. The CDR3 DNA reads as TGTGCCAGCAGTTCTCCAGGGGGCCCTCGTGGGGCCAACGTCCTGACTTTC. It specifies CASSSPGGPRGANVLTF.

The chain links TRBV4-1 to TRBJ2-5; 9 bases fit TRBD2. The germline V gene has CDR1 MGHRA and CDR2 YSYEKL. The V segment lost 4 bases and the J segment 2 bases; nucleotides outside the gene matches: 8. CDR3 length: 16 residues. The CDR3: CASSRSGSGTQETQYF. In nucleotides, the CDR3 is TGCGCCAGCAGCCGTAGCGGGAGCGGCACACAAGAGACCCAGTACTTC.

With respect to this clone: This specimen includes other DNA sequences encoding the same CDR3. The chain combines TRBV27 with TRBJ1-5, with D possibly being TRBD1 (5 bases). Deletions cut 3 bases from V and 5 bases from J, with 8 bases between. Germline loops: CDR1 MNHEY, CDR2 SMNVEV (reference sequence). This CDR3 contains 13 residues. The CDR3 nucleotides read TGTGCCAGCAGTTTCGGGGGGGATCAGCCCCAGCATTTT. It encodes CASSFGGDQPQHF.

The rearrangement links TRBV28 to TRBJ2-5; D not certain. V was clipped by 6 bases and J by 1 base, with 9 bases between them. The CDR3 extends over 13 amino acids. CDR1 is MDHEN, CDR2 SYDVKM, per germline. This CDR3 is CASRDWSQETQYF. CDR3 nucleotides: TGTGCCAGCAGAGACTGGTCCCAAGAGACCCAGTACTTC.

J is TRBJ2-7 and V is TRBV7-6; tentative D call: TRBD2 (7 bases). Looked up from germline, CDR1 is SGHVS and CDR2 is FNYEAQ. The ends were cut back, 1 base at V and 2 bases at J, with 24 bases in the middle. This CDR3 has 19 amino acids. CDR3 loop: CASSLGTSGGLAATYEQYF. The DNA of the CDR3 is TGTGCCAGCAGCTTAGGCACGTCTGGGGGGCTAGCGGCGACCTACGAGCAGTACTTC.

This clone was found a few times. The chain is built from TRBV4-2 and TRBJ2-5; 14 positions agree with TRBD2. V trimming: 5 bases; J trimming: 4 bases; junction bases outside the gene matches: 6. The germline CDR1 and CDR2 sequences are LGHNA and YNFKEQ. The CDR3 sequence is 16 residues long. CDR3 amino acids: CASSVRLAGGGETQYF. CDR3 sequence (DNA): TGTGCCAGCAGCGTACGACTAGCGGGGGGGGGAGAGACCCAGTACTTC.

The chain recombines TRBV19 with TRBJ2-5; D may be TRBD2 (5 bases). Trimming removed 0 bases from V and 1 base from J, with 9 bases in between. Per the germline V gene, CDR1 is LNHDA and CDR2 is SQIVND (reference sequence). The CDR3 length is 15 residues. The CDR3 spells CASSIDGGSQETQYF. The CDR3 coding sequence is TGTGCCAGTAGTATAGATGGAGGATCCCAAGAGACCCAGTACTTC.

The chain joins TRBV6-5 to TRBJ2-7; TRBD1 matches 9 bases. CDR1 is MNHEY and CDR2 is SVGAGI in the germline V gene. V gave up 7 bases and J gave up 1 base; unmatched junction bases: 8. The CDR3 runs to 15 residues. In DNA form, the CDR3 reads TGTGCCAGCACCGTGACCGGGACAGGGTCCTACGAGCAGTACTTC. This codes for CASTVTGTGSYEQYF.

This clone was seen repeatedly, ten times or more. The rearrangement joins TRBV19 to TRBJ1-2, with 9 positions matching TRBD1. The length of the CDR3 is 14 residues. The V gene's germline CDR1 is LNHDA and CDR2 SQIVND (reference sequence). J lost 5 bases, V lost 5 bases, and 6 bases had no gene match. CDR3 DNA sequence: TGTGCCAGTAGTTTACAGGGGGCTTGGTATGGCTACACCTTC. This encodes CASSLQGAWYGYTF.

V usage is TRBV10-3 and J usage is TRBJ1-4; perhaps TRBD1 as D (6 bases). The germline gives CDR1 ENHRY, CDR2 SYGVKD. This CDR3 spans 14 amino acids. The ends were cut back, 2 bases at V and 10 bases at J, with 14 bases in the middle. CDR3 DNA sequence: TGTGCCATCAGTGAGGGGCAGGGGAACTTAAAACTGTTTTTT. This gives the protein CAISEGQGNLKLFF.

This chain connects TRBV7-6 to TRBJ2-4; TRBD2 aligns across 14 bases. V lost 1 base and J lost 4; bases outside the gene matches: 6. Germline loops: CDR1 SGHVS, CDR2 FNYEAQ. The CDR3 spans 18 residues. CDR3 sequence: CASSLDPGLAGDKNIQYF. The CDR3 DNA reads TGTGCCAGCAGCTTAGACCCGGGACTAGCGGGAGATAAAAACATTCAGTACTTC. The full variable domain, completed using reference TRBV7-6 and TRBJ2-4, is GAGVSQSPRYKVTKRGQDVALRCDPISGHVSLYWYRQALGQGPEFLTYFNYEAQQDKSGLPNDRFSAERPEGSISTLTIQRTEQRDSAMYRCASSLDPGLAGDKNIQYFGAGTRLSVL.

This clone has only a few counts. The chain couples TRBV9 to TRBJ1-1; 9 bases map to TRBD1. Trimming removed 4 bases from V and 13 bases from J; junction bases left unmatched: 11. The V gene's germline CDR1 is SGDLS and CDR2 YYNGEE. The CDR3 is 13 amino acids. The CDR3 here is CASSTEDRGICFF. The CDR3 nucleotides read TGTGCCAGCAGCACCGAGGACAGGGGAATTTGTTTCTTT.

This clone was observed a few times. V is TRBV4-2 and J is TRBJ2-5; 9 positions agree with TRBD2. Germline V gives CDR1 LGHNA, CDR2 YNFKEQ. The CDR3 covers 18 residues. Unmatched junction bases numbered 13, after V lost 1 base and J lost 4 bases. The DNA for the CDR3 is TGTGCCAGCAGCCAAGTGGGCGGGAGGGGAGACGGAGTAGAGACCCAGTACTTC. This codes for CASSQVGGRGDGVETQYF.

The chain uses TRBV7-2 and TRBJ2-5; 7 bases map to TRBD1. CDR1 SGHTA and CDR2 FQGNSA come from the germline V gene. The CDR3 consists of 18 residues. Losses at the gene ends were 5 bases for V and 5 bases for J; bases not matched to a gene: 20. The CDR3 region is CASSHYLRQGRSGETQYF. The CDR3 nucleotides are TGTGCCAGCAGCCACTACCTACGACAGGGACGGTCCGGGGAGACCCAGTACTTC. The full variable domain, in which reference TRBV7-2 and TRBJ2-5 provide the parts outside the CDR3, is GAGVSQSPSNKVTEKGKDVELRCDPISGHTALYWYRQSLGQGLEFLIYFQGNSAPDKSGLPSDRFSAERTGGSVSTLTIQRTQQEDSAVYLCASSHYLRQGRSGETQYFGPGTRLLVL.